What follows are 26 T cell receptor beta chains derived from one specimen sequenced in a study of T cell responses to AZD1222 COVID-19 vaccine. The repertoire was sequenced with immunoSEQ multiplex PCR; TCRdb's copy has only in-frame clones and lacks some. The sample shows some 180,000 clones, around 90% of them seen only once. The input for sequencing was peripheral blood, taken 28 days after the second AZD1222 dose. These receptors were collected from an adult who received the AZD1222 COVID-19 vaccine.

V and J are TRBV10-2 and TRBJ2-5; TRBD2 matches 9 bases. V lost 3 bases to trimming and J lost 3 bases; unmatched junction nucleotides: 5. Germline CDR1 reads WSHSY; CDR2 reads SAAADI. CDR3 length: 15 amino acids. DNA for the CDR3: TGCGCCAGCAGTGACCAGACTAGCGGTGAAGAGACCCAGTACTTC. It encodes CASSDQTSGEETQYF.

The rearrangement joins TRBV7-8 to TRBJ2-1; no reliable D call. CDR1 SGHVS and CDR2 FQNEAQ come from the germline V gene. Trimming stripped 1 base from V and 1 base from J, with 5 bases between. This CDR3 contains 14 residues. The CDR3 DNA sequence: TGTGCCAGCAGCTTAGTGATATCCTACAATGAGCAGTTCTTC. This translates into CASSLVISYNEQFF.

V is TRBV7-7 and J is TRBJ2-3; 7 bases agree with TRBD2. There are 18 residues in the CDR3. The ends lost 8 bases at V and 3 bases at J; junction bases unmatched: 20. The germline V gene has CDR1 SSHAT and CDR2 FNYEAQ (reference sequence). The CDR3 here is CASGDRAPHGGRTDTQYF. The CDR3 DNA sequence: TGTGCCAGCGGAGACAGAGCCCCCCACGGCGGGAGAACAGATACGCAGTATTTT.

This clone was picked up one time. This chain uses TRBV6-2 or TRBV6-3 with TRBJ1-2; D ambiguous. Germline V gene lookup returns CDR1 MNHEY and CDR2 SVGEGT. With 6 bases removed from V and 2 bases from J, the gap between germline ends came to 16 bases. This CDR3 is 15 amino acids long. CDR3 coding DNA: TGTGCCAGCAGCGACGCCTCCCCGGGGAACTATGGCTACACCTTC. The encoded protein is CASSDASPGNYGYTF.

The chain's CDR3 is CASSPPALAGDYEQYF. DNA for the CDR3: TGTGCCAGCTCACCACCGGCACTAGCGGGGGACTACGAGCAGTACTTC. The chain joins TRBV18 to TRBJ2-7, with 11 bases lining up with TRBD2. The CDR3 has 16 residues. V dropped 0 bases and J dropped 3; count of bases not matched to a gene: 4. Germline CDR1 KGHSH, CDR2 LQKENI.

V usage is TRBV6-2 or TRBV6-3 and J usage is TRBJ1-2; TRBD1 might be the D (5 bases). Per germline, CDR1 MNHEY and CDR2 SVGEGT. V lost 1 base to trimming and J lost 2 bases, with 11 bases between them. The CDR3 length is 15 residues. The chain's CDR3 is CASSYYGAGNYGYTF. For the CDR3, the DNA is TGTGCCAGCAGTTACTACGGGGCGGGCAACTATGGCTACACCTTC.

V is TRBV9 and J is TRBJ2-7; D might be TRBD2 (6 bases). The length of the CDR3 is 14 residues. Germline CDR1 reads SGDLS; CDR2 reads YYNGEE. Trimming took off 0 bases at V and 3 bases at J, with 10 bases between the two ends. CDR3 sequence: CASSVAWRGYEQYF. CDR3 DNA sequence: TGTGCCAGCAGCGTAGCATGGAGGGGCTACGAGCAGTACTTC.

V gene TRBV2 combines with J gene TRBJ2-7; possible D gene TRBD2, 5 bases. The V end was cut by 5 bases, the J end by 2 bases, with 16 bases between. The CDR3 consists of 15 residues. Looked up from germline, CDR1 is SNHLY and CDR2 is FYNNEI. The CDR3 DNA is TGTGCCAGCAGTCCCGATGGGTCGCGGGCCTACGAGCAGTACTTC. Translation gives CASSPDGSRAYEQYF.

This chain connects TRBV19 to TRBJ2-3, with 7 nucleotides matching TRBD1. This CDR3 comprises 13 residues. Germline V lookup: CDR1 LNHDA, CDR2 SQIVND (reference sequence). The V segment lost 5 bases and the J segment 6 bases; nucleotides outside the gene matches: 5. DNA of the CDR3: TGTGCCAGTAGTGTAACAGGGGACGATACGCAGTATTTT. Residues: CASSVTGDDTQYF.

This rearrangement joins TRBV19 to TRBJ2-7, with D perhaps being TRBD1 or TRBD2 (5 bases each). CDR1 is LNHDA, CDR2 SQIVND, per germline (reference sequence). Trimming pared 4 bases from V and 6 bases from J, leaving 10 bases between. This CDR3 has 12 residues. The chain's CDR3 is CASSRGASEQYF. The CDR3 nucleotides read TGTGCCAGTAGTAGAGGGGCAAGCGAGCAGTACTTC.

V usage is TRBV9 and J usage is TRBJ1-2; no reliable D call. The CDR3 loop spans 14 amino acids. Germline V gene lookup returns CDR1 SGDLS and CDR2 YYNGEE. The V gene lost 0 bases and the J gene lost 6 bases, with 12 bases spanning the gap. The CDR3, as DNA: TGTGCCAGCAGCGTAGAAGCCGTGCAGGATGGCTACACCTTC. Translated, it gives CASSVEAVQDGYTF.

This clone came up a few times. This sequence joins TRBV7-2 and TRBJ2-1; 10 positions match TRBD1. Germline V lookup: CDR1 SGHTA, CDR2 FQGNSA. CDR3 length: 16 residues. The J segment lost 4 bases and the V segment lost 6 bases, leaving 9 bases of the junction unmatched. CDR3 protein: CASSWTGTGVYNEQFF. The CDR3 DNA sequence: TGTGCCAGCAGTTGGACCGGGACAGGGGTTTACAATGAGCAGTTCTTC.

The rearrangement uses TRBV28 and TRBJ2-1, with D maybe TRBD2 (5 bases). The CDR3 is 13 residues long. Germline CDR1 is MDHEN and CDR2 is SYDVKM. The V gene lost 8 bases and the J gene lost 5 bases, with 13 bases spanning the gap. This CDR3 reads CASGGPYNNEQFF. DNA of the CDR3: TGTGCCAGCGGAGGCCCCTACAACAATGAGCAGTTCTTC.

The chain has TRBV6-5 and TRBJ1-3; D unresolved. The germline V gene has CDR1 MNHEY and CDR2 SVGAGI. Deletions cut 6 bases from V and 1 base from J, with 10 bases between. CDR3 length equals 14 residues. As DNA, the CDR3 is TGTGCCAGCAGACTAGGGCATTCTGGAAACACCATATATTTT. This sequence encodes CASRLGHSGNTIYF.

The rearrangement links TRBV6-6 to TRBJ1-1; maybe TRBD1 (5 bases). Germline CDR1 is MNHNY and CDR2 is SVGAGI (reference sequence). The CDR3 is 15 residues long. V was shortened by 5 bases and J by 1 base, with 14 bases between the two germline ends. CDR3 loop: CASSHPTDKNTEAFF. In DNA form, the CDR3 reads TGTGCCAGCAGTCATCCGACAGACAAGAACACTGAAGCTTTCTTT.

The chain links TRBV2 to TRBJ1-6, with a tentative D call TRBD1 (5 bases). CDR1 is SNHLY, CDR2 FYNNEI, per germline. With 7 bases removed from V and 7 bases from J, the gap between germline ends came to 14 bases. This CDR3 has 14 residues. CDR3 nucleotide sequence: TGTGCCAGCAAGAGGGACCACTTCAATTCACCCCTCCACTTT. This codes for CASKRDHFNSPLHF.

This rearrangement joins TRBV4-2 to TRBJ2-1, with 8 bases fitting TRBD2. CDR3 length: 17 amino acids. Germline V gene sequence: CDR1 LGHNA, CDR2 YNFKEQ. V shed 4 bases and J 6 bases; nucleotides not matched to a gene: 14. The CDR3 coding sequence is TGTGCCAGCAGCCCATATGGAGGGACTAGACTGGGCAATGAGCAGTTCTTC. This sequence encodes CASSPYGGTRLGNEQFF.

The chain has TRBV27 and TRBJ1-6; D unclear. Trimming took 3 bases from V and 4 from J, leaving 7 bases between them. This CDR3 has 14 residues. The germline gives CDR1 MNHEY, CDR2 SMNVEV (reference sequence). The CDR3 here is CASSFASYNSPLHF. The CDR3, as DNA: TGTGCCAGCAGTTTCGCCAGTTATAATTCACCCCTCCACTTT.

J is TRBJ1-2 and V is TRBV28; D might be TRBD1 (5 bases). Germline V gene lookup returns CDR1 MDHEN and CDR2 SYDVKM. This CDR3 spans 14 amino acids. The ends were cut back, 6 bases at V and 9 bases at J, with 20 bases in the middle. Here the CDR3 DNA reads TGTGCCAGCAGCAGGGACGGGGGGTATGGGAGCTACACCTTC. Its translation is CASSRDGGYGSYTF.

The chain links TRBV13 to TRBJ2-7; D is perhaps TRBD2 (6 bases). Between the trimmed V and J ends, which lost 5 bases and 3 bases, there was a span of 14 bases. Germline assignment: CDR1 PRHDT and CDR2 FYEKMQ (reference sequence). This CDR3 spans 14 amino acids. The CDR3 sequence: CASSVRDSSYEQYF. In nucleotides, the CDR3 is TGTGCCAGCAGCGTCCGGGACTCCAGCTACGAGCAGTACTTC.

CDR3 loop: CASSPTGRGYTF. CDR3 nucleotides: TGTGCCAGCAGCCCGACAGGAAGGGGCTACACCTTC. The chain couples TRBV7-2 to TRBJ1-2, with D possibly TRBD1 on 6 matching bases. The germline CDR1 and CDR2 sequences are SGHTA and FQGNSA. V gave up 5 bases and J gave up 8 bases, with 12 bases separating them. The CDR3 length is 12 residues. The variable domain in full, completed from reference TRBV7-2 and TRBJ1-2, reads GAGVSQSPSNKVTEKGKDVELRCDPISGHTALYWYRQSLGQGLEFLIYFQGNSAPDKSGLPSDRFSAERTGGSVSTLTIQRTQQEDSAVYLCASSPTGRGYTFGSGTRLTVV.

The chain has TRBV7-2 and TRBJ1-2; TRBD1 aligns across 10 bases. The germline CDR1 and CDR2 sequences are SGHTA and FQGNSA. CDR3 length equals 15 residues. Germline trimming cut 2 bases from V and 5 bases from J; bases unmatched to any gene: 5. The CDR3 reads CASSLSWTGGYGYTF. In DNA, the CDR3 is TGTGCCAGCAGCTTAAGTTGGACAGGGGGTTATGGCTACACCTTC.

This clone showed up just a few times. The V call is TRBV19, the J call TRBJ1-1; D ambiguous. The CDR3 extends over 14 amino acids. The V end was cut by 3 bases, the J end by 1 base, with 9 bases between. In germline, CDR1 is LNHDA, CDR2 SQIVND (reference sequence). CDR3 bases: TGTGCCAGTAGTATTCTTGACAAGAACACTGAAGCTTTCTTT. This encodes CASSILDKNTEAFF.

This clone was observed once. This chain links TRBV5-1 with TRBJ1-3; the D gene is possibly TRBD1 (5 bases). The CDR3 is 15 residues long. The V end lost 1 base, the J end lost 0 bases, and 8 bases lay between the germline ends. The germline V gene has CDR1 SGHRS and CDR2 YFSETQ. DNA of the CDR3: TGCGCCAGCAGCTTGTCTAGGGGCTCTGGAAACACCATATATTTT. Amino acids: CASSLSRGSGNTIYF.

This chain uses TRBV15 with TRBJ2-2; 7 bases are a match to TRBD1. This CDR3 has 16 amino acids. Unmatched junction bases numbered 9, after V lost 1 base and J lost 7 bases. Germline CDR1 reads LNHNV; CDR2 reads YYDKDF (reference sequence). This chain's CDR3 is CATSRGDRDYNGELFF. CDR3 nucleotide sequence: TGTGCCACCAGCAGAGGAGACAGGGATTATAACGGGGAGCTGTTTTTT.

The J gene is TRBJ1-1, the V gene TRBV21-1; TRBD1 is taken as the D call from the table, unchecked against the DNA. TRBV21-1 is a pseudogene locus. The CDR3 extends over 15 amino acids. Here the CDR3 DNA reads TGTGCCAGCAGCAGAATTTTAAGTCAGGGGACTGAAGCTTTCTTT. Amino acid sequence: CASSRILSQGTEAFF.